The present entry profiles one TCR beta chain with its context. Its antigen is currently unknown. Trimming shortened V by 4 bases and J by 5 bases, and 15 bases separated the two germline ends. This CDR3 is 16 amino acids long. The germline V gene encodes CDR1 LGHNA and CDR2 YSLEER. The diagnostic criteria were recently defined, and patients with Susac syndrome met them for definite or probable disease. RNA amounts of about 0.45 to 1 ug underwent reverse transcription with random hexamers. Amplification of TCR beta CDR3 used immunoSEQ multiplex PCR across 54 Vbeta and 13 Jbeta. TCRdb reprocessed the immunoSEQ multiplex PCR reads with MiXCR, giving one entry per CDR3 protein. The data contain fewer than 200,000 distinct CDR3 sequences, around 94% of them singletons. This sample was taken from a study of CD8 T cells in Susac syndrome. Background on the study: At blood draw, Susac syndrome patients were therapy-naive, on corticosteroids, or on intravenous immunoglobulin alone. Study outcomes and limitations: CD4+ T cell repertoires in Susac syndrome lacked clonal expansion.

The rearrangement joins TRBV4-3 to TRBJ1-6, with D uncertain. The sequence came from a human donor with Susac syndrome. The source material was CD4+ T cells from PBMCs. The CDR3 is CASSPDTGIDNSPLHF. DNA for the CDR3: TGCGCCAGCAGCCCTGATACTGGCATAGATAATTCACCCCTCCACTTT.